The source of this TCR beta chain is a study of T-cell reconstitution after alpha-beta-depleted transplantation in children. Unique molecular identifiers were used in preparing the TCRbeta library. TCRdb re-called the PCR reads with MiXCR, one entry per CDR3 protein. Of about 540,000 distinct CDR3 sequences in the sample, about 17% were seen once. This receptor was taken from a human donor who donated a stem cell graft to a child with acute lymphoblastic leukemia. The sequences come from PBMCs from the stem cell graft donor, collected from the stem cell graft.

The CDR3 bases are TGTGCCAGCAGCCCTTTTACTAGCGGGAGTGGCACAGATACGCAGTATTTT. Its protein product is CASSPFTSGSGTDTQYF. The chain links TRBV6-5 to TRBJ2-3, with 11 bases lining up with TRBD2. This CDR3 has 17 residues. Germline V CDR1 and CDR2: MNHEY, SVGAGI. J gave up 1 base and V 6 bases, and 9 bases lay outside the gene matches.